Below, 15 T cell receptor beta chains from the same sample are listed, as sequenced in a study of long-term antiretroviral therapy in people with HIV. Runs used v3.0 of the immunoSEQ assay and were done at survey level. Using immunoSEQ multiplex PCR, the repertoire was profiled, and TCRdb retains in-frame clones only, with some absent. The table records around 20,000 clones, more than 75% of them present only once. Sequenced material: unsorted PBMCs, taken around 5.9 years after starting antiretroviral therapy. The receptors were sampled from a man aged 25-45 years with HIV.

The gene calls are TRBV7-2 and TRBJ2-7; weak D call: TRBD1 (5 bases). The V gene lost 5 bases and the J gene lost 1 base, with 15 bases spanning the gap. CDR1 is SGHTA, CDR2 FQGNSA, per germline. CDR3 length equals 15 residues. CDR3 coding DNA: TGTGCCAGCAGCCAAGTCTTTGACAGTTCCTACGAGCAGTACTTC. As protein: CASSQVFDSSYEQYF.

The chain employs TRBV19 and TRBJ2-7; no reliable D call. The ends were cut back, 4 bases at V and 0 bases at J, with 10 bases in the middle. The CDR3 length is 14 residues. The germline V gene encodes CDR1 LNHDA and CDR2 SQIVND (reference sequence). In nucleotides, the CDR3 is TGTGCCAGTAGTACCTTGGGTAACTCCTACGAGCAGTACTTC. Its protein product is CASSTLGNSYEQYF.

J is TRBJ1-1 and V is TRBV28, with D hard to call. The V gene's germline CDR1 is MDHEN and CDR2 SYDVKM. Trimming left V 5 bases short and J 5 bases short, with 6 bases between. The length of the CDR3 is 11 residues. The CDR3 nucleotides read TGTGCCAGCAGTGCAACGACTGAAGCTTTCTTT. It translates to CASSATTEAFF.

J is TRBJ2-3 and V is TRBV7-9; 7 bases agree with TRBD1. This CDR3 comprises 15 residues. The V and J ends lost 4 bases and 4 bases, in that order; junction bases with no gene match: 8. Germline V CDR1 and CDR2: SEHNR, FQNEAQ (reference sequence). CDR3 DNA: TGTGCCAGCAGCTCGTCGGGACAGTCAGCAGATACGCAGTATTTT. It encodes CASSSSGQSADTQYF.

This clone was counted between two and nine times. The V and J genes are TRBV4-2 and TRBJ1-5; D is uncertain. This CDR3 is built from 10 residues. Trimming removed 8 bases from V and 8 bases from J, with 7 bases in between. The germline V gene has CDR1 LGHNA and CDR2 YNFKEQ. This CDR3 reads CASAGKPQHF. For the CDR3, the DNA is TGTGCCAGCGCGGGAAAGCCCCAGCATTTT.

This clone was picked up a small number of times. The chain is built from TRBV7-9 and TRBJ2-2; no clear D gene. CDR3 length: 15 residues. The V and J ends lost 6 bases and 2 bases respectively, with 13 bases between them. The V gene's germline CDR1 is SEHNR and CDR2 FQNEAQ (reference sequence). CDR3: CASSPRVTNTGELFF. The CDR3 DNA follows: TGTGCCAGCAGTCCCCGGGTGACTAACACCGGGGAGCTGTTTTTT.

This sequence joins TRBV19 and TRBJ2-5, with 7 positions matching TRBD2. This CDR3 spans 15 amino acids. The J segment lost 1 base and the V segment lost 5 bases, leaving 7 bases of the junction unmatched. The germline CDR1 and CDR2 sequences are LNHDA and SQIVND (reference sequence). Written as DNA, the CDR3 is TGTGCCAGTAGTCAGTGGGGGGGAATCCAAGAGACCCAGTACTTC. Translated: CASSQWGGIQETQYF.

The chain employs TRBV7-2 and TRBJ2-3; D gene uncertain. The ends were cut back, 3 bases at V and 0 bases at J, with 10 bases in the middle. The CDR3 has 15 residues. Germline CDR1 reads SGHTA; CDR2 reads FQGNSA. CDR3: CASSFGVSSTDTQYF. CDR3 bases: TGTGCCAGCAGCTTTGGGGTTTCTAGCACAGATACGCAGTATTTT. Full variable domain (remainder filled in from reference TRBV7-2 and TRBJ2-3): GAGVSQSPSNKVTEKGKDVELRCDPISGHTALYWYRQSLGQGLEFLIYFQGNSAPDKSGLPSDRFSAERTGGSVSTLTIQRTQQEDSAVYLCASSFGVSSTDTQYFGPGTRLTVL.

This sequence joins TRBV5-6 and TRBJ1-4; possibly TRBD1 for D (6 bases). The CDR3 extends over 14 amino acids. Trimming stripped 3 bases from V and 7 bases from J, with 13 bases between. CDR1 and CDR2 from the germline V gene are SGHDT and YYEEEE. The CDR3 protein is CASSSQGGGEKLFF. In DNA, the CDR3 is TGTGCCAGCAGCTCGCAGGGAGGGGGTGAAAAACTGTTTTTT.

The chain couples TRBV5-1 to TRBJ1-2; 11 positions agree with TRBD1. With V trimmed by 4 bases and J by 3 bases, 11 bases remained unmatched. Germline CDR1 is SGHRS and CDR2 is YFSETQ. This CDR3 spans 17 amino acids. Written as DNA, the CDR3 is TGCGCCAGCAGCGCACAGCGGGACAGGGGGGGTGACTATGGCTACACCTTC. Translating it yields CASSAQRDRGGDYGYTF.

This clone was detected only once. This chain joins TRBV28 and TRBJ1-1; the match to TRBD1 covers 10 bases. Germline V CDR1 and CDR2: MDHEN, SYDVKM. Trimming at V came to 2 bases and at J to 4 bases, leaving 10 bases not matched to a gene. The CDR3 consists of 17 residues. CDR3 amino acids: CASSLRGLGQGFTEAFF. The CDR3 region has the DNA TGTGCCAGCAGTTTAAGAGGTTTGGGACAGGGGTTCACTGAAGCTTTCTTT.

This clone appeared a few times. This chain connects TRBV7-3 to TRBJ2-1; D perhaps matches TRBD2 (6 bases). V was clipped by 4 bases and J by 6 bases, with 19 bases between them. Germline lookup yields CDR1 SGHTA and CDR2 FQGTGA. The CDR3 is 16 amino acids. CDR3 in DNA: TGTGCCAGCAGCTCTCCCTTGGGGGGAGGTGGCAATGAGCAGTTCTTC. This translates into CASSSPLGGGGNEQFF. The entire variable domain, with the rest obtained from reference TRBV7-3 and TRBJ2-1, is as follows: GAGVSQTPSNKVTEKGKYVELRCDPISGHTALYWYRQSLGQGPEFLIYFQGTGAADDSGLPNDRFFAVRPEGSVSTLKIQRTERGDSAVYLCASSSPLGGGGNEQFFGPGTRLTVL.

The gene calls are TRBV7-9 and TRBJ1-2; 8 nucleotides match TRBD1. This CDR3 spans 15 amino acids. CDR1 SEHNR and CDR2 FQNEAQ come from the germline V gene (reference sequence). V lost 5 bases to trimming and J lost 6 bases; unmatched junction nucleotides: 11. DNA for the CDR3: TGTGCCAGCAGCAAAGAAGGACAGGGTTTCGATGGCTACACCTTC. This codes for CASSKEGQGFDGYTF. Full variable domain (outside the CDR3, taken from reference TRBV7-9 and TRBJ1-2): DTGVSQNPRHKITKRGQNVTFRCDPISEHNRLYWYRQTLGQGPEFLTYFQNEAQLEKSRLLSDRFSAERPKGSFSTLEIQRTEQGDSAMYLCASSKEGQGFDGYTFGSGTRLTVV.

The gene calls are TRBV10-3 and TRBJ1-3; D is undetermined. The germline V and J ends were trimmed by 10 bases and 0 bases, with 10 bases remaining between them. Germline CDR1 is ENHRY and CDR2 is SYGVKD. The CDR3 has 13 residues. In DNA form, the CDR3 reads TGTGCCACACGACGGAGCTCTGGAAACACCATATATTTT. Amino acids: CATRRSSGNTIYF.

Only a few counts were recorded for this clone. The CDR3 DNA reads TGTGCCAGCAGCCCCTGGACAGGGAGCGGCTACACCTTC. This sequence encodes CASSPWTGSGYTF. The chain joins TRBV7-9 to TRBJ1-2, with 8 bases matching TRBD1. The V segment lost 5 bases and the J segment 8 bases; nucleotides outside the gene matches: 7. The CDR3 runs 13 residues. CDR1 is SEHNR, CDR2 FQNEAQ, per germline (reference sequence).